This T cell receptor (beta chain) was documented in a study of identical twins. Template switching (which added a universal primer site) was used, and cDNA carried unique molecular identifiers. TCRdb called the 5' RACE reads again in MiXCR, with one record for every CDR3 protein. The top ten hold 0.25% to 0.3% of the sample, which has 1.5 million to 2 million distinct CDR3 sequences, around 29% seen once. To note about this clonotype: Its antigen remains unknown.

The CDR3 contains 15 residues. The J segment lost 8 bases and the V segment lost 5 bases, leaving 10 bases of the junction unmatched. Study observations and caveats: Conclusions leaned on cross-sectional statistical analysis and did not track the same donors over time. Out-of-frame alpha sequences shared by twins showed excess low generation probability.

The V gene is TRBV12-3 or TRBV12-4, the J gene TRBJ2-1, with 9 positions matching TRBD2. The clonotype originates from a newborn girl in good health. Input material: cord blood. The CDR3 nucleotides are TGTGCCAGCAGTCACGGCGGGAGGGCCTGGTATGAGCAGTTCTTC. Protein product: CASSHGGRAWYEQFF.